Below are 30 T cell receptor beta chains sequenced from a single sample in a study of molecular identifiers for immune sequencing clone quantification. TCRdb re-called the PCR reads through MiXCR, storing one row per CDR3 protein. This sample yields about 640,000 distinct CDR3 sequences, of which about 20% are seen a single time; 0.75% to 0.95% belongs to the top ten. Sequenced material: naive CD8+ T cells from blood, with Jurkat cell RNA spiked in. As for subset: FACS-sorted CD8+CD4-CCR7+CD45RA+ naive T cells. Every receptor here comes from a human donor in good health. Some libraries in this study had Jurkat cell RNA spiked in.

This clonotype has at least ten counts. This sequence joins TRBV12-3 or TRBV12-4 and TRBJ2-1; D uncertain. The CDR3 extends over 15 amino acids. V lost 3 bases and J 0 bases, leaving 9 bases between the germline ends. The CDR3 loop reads CASSLAIRSYNEQFF. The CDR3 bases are TGTGCCAGCAGTTTGGCGATTCGCTCCTACAATGAGCAGTTCTTC.

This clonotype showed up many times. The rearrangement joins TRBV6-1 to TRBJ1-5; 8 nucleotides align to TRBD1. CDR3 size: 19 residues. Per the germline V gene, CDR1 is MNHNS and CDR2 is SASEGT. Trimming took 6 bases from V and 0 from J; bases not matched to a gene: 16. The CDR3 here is CASSKQGTGRLYSNQPQHF. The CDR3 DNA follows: TGTGCCAGCAGCAAGCAAGGGACAGGAAGACTTTATAGCAATCAGCCCCAGCATTTT.

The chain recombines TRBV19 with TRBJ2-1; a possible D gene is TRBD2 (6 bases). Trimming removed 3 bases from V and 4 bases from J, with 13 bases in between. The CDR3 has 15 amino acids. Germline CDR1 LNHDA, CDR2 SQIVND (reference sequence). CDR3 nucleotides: TGTGCCAGTAGTATTGCGGGAAGAGGGTACAATGAGCAGTTCTTC. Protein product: CASSIAGRGYNEQFF.

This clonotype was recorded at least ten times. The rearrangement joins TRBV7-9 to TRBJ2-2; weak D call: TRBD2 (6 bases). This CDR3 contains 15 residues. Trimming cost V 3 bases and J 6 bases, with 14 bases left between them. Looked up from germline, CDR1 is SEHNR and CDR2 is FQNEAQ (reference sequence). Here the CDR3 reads CASSFQWGDAGELFF. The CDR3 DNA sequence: TGTGCCAGCAGCTTCCAATGGGGGGACGCCGGGGAGCTGTTTTTT.

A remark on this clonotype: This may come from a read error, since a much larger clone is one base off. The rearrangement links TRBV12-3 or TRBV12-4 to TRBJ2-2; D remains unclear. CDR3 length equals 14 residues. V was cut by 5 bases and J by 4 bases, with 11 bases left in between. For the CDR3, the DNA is TGTGCCAGCAGTCGGGCGTCGAGCACCGGGGAGCTGTTTTTT. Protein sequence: CASSRASSTGELFF.

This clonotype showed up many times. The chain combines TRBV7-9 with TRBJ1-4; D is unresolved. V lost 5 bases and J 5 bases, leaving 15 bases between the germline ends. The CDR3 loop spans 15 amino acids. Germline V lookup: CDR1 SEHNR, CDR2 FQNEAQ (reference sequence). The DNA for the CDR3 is TGTGCCAGCAGCCCCCCGCAGCAGCCAAATGAAAAACTGTTTTTT. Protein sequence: CASSPPQQPNEKLFF.

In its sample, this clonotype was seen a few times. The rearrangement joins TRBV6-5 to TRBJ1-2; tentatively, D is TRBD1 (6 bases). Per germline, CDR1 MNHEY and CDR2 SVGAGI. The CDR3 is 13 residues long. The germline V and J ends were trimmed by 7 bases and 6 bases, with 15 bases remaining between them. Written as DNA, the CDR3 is TGTGCCAGCACCTACGCTGCAGGGGATGGCTACACCTTC. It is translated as CASTYAAGDGYTF.

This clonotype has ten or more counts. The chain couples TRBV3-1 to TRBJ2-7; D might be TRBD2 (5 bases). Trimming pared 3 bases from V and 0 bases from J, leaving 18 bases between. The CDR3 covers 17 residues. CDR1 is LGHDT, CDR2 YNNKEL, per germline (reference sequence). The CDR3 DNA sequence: TGTGCCAGCAGCCAGACCGGGATCGCCCTAAGCTCCTACGAGCAGTACTTC. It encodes CASSQTGIALSSYEQYF.

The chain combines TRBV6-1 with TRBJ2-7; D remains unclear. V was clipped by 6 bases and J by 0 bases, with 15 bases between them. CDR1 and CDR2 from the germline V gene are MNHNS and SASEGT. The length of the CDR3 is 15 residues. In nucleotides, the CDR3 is TGTGCCAGCAGCGATCAAGCTTGGAGCTCCTACGAGCAGTACTTC. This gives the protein CASSDQAWSSYEQYF.

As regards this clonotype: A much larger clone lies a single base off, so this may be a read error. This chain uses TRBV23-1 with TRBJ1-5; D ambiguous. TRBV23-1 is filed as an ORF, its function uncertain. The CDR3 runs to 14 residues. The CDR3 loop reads CASVGSDSSQPQHF. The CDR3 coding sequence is TGCGCCAGCGTAGGTTCAGATAGCAGTCAGCCCCAGCATTTT.

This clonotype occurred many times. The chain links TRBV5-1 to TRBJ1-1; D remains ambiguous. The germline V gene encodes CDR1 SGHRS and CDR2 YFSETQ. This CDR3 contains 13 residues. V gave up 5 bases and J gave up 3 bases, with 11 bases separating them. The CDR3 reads CASRPDTYTEAFF. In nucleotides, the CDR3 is TGCGCCAGCAGACCCGACACCTACACTGAAGCTTTCTTT. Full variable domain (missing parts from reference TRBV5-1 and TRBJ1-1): KAGVTQTPRYLIKTRGQQVTLSCSPISGHRSVSWYQQTPGQGLQFLFEYFSETQRNKGNFPGRFSGRQFSNSRSEMNVSTLELGDSALYLCASRPDTYTEAFFGQGTRLTVV.

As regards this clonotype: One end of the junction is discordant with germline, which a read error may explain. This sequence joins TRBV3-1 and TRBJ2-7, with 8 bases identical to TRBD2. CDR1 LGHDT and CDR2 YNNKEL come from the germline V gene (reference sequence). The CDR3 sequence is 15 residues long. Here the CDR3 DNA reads TGTGCCAGCAGCCAAGATGGGGGACTAGGGTACGAGCAGCACTTC. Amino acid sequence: CASSQDGGLGYEQHF.

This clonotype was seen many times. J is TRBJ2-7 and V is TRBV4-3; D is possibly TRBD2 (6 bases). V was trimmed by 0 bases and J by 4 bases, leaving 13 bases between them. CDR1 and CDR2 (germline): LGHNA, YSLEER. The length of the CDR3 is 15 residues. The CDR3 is CASSQDKQGGYEQYF. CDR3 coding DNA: TGCGCCAGCAGCCAAGATAAGCAGGGAGGTTACGAGCAGTACTTC.

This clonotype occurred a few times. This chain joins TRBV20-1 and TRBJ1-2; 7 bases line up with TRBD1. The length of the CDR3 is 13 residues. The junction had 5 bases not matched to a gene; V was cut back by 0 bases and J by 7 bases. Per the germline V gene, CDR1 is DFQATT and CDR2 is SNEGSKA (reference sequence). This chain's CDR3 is CSARDPQGVGYTF. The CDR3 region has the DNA TGCAGTGCTAGAGATCCCCAGGGGGTTGGCTACACCTTC.

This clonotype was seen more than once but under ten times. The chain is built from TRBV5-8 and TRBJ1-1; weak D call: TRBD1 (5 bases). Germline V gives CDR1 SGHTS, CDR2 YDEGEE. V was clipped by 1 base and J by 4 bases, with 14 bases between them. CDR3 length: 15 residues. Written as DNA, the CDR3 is TGTGCCAGCAGCTTGTCTCTTTCGGGGGGCACTGAAGCTTTCTTT. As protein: CASSLSLSGGTEAFF.

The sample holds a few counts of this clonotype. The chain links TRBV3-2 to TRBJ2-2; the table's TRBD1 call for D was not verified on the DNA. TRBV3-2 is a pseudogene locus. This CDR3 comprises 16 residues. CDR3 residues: CASSQDYVGGTGELFF. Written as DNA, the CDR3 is TGTGCCAGCAGCCAAGATTATGTGGGGGGCACCGGGGAGCTGTTTTTT.

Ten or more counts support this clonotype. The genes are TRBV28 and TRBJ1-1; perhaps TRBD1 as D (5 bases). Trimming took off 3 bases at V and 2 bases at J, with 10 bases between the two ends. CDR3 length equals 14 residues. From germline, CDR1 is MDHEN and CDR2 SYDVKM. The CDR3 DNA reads TGTGCCAGCAGTTTTGAGGGGACTAACACTGAAGCTTTCTTT. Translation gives CASSFEGTNTEAFF.

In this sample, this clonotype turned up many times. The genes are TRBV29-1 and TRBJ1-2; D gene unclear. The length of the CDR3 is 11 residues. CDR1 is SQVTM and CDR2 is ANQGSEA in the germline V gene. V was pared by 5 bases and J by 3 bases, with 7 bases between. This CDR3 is CSVPRDYGYTF. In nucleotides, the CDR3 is TGCAGCGTTCCCAGAGACTATGGCTACACCTTC.

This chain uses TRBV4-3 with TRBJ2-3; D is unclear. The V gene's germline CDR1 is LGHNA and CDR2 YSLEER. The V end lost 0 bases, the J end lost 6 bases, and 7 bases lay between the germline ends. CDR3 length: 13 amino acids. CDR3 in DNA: TGCGCCAGCAGCCAAGATCGTTGGGATACGCAGTATTTT. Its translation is CASSQDRWDTQYF.

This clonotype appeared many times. The CDR3 is CSVVEGGYYGYTF. The CDR3 nucleotides are TGCAGCGTTGTAGAAGGGGGCTATTATGGCTACACCTTC. V and J are TRBV29-1 and TRBJ1-2; TRBD1 aligns across 7 bases. CDR3 size: 13 residues. Trimming removed 4 bases from V and 5 bases from J; junction bases left unmatched: 7. The V gene's germline CDR1 is SQVTM and CDR2 ANQGSEA.

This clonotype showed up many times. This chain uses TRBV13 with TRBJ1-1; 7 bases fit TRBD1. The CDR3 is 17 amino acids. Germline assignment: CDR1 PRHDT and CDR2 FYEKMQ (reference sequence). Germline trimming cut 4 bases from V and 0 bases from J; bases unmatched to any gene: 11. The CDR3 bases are TGTGCCAGCAGCTCCGGGGTCACAGGGGACATGAACACTGAAGCTTTCTTT. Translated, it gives CASSSGVTGDMNTEAFF.

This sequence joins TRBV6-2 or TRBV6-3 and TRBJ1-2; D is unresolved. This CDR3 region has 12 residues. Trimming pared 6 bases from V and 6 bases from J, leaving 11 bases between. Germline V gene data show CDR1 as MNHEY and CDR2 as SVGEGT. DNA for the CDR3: TGTGCCAGCAGGGAAACATCCCATGGCTACACCTTC. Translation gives CASRETSHGYTF.

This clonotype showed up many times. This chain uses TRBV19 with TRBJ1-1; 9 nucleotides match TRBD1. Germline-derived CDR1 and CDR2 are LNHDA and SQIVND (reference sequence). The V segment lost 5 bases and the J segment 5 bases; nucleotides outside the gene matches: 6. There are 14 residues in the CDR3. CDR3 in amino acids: CASSVTGGGTEAFF. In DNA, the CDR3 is TGTGCCAGTAGTGTAACAGGGGGCGGTACTGAAGCTTTCTTT.

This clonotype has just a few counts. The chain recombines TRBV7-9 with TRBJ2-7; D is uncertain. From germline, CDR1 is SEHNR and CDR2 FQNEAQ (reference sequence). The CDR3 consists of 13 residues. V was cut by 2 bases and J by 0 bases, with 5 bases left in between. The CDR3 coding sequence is TGTGCCAGCAGCTTACCTTTCTCCTACGAGCAGTACTTC. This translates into CASSLPFSYEQYF. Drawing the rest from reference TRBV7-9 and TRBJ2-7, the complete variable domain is DTGVSQNPRHKITKRGQNVTFRCDPISEHNRLYWYRQTLGQGPEFLTYFQNEAQLEKSRLLSDRFSAERPKGSFSTLEIQRTEQGDSAMYLCASSLPFSYEQYFGPGTRLTVT.

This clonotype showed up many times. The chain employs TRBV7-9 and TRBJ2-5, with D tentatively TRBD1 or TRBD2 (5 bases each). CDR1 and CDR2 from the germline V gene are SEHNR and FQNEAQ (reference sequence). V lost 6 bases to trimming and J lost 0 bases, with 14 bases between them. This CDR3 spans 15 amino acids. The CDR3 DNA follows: TGTGCCAGCAGTCGACCGGGACCCTACCAAGAGACCCAGTACTTC. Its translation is CASSRPGPYQETQYF.

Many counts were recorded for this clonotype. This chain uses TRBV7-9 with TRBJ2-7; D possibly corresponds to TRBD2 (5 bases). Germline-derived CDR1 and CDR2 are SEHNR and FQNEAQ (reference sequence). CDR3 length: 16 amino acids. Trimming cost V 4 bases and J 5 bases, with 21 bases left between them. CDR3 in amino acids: CASSYPRGKEANEQYF. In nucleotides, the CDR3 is TGTGCCAGCAGCTATCCCCGGGGAAAAGAAGCGAACGAGCAGTACTTC.

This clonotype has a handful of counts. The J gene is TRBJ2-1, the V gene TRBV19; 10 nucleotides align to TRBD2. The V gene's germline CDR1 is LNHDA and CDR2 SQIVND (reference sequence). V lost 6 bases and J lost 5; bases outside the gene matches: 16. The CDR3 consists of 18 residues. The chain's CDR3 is CASSLFSTLAGVHNEQFF. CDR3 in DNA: TGTGCCAGTAGCCTCTTTTCGACTCTAGCGGGAGTTCACAATGAGCAGTTCTTC.

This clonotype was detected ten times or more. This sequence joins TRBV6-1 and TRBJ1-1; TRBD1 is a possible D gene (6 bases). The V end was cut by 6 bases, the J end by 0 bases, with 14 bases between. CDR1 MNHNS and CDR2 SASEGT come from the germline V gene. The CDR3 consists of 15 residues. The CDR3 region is CASSFGTYMNTEAFF. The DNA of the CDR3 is TGTGCCAGCAGCTTCGGGACATACATGAACACTGAAGCTTTCTTT.

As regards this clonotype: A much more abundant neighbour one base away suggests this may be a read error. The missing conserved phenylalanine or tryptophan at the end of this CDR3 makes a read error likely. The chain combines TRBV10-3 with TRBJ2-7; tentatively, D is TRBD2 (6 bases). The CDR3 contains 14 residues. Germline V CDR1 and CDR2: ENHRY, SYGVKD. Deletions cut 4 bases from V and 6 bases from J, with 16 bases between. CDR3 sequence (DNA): TGTGCCATCAGTGGAGTTATTTCGGAGGGCGAGCAGTACCTC. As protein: CAISGVISEGEQYL.

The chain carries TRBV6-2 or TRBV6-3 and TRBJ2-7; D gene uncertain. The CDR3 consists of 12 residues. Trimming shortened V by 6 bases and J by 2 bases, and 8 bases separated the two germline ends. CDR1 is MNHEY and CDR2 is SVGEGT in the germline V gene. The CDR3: CASSPKAYEQYF. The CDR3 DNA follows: TGTGCCAGCAGCCCAAAGGCCTACGAGCAGTACTTC.